The TCR beta chain described here comes from a study of identical twins. General study points: Zero-insertion analyses might be partly confounded by invariant T cells like MAIT and iNKT. Donors were not followed over many years; analysis was cross-sectional.

CDR3 length: 13 amino acids. The ends were cut back, 2 bases at V and 7 bases at J, with 11 bases in the middle. Unique molecular identifiers were present on the cDNA, and a universal primer site came from template switching. TCRdb re-analysed the 5' RACE reads in MiXCR, keeping a single row per CDR3 protein. The repertoire holds around 1.7 million distinct CDR3 sequences, with roughly a third as singletons. This clonotype was found many times. The antigen is not known. Sequenced material: cord blood. The receptor was derived from a newborn girl in good health. The chain is built from TRBV12-3 or TRBV12-4 and TRBJ1-2; D ambiguous. In nucleotides, the CDR3 is TGTGCCAGCAGTTTAAGGGCAGGCAGTGGCTACACCTTC. Translated: CASSLRAGSGYTF.